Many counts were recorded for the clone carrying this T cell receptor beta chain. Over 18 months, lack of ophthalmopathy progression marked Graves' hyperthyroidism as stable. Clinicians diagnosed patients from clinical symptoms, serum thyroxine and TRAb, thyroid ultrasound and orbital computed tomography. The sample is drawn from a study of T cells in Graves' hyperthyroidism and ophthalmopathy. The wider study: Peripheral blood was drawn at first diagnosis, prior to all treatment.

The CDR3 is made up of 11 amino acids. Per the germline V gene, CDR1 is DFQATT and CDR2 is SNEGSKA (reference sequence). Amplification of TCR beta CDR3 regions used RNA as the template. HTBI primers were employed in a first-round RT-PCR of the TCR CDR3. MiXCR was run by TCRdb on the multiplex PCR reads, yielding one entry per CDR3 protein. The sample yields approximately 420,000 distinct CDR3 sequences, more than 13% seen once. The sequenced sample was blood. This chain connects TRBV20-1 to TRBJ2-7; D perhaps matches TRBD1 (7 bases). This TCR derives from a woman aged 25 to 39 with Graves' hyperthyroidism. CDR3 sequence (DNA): TGCACTCCTACACAGGGGAGGGAGCAGTACTTC. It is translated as CTPTQGREQYF.